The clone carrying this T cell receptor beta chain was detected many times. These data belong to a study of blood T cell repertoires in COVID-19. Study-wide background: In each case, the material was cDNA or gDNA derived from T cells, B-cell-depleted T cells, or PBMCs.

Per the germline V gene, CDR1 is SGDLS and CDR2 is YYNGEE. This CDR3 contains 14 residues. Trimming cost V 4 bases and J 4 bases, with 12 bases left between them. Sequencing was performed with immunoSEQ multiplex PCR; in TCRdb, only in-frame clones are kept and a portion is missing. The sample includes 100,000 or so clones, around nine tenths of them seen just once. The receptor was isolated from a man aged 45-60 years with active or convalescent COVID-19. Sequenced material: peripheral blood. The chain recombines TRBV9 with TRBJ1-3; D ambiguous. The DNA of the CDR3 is TGTGCCAGCAGCCCCTCGGGGTACGGAAACACCATATATTTT. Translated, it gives CASSPSGYGNTIYF.